This T cell receptor beta chain was profiled in a study of blood T cell repertoires in COVID-19. Study in general: The United States, Italy and Spain provided the acute and convalescent COVID-19 samples. In each case, the material was cDNA or gDNA derived from T cells, B-cell-depleted T cells, or PBMCs.

CDR1 MNHNS and CDR2 SASEGT come from the germline V gene. Trimming at V came to 2 bases and at J to 4 bases, leaving 3 bases not matched to a gene. There are 14 residues in the CDR3. The data were produced by immunoSEQ multiplex PCR, yet TCRdb's version contains in-frame clones alone and is incomplete. Among about 67,000 clones listed, 87% were seen once. The TCR comes from a man aged 45-65 years with active COVID-19. The material sequenced was peripheral blood. The chain has TRBV6-1 and TRBJ1-2; TRBD1 matches at 8 bases. The CDR3: CASSEFGQGYGYTF. CDR3 sequence (DNA): TGTGCCAGCAGTGAATTTGGACAGGGCTATGGCTACACCTTC.